This T cell receptor (beta chain) came from a study of spatial heterogeneity in lung cancer. Across the study: Detection consistently yielded more beta chains than alpha chains.

One entry per CDR3 protein results from TCRdb running MiXCR on the 5' RACE reads. The sample holds more than 10,000 distinct CDR3 sequences, 3.8% seen once. Specified time point: sample taken at primary tumor resection. Donation came from 70 or so patients with untreated early-stage non-small cell lung cancer. This CDR3 has 12 residues. Trimming cost V 5 bases and J 3 bases, with 4 bases left between them. The germline CDR1 and CDR2 sequences are SGHTA and FQGNSA. This clonotype has ten or more counts. The TCR originated in a male donor with early-stage non-small cell lung cancer. The sample was PBMCs, taken at surgery. The chain is built from TRBV7-2 and TRBJ2-2; no definite D call. The CDR3 spells CASSAYTGELFF. CDR3 nucleotide sequence: TGTGCCAGCAGCGCGTACACCGGGGAGCTGTTTTTT.